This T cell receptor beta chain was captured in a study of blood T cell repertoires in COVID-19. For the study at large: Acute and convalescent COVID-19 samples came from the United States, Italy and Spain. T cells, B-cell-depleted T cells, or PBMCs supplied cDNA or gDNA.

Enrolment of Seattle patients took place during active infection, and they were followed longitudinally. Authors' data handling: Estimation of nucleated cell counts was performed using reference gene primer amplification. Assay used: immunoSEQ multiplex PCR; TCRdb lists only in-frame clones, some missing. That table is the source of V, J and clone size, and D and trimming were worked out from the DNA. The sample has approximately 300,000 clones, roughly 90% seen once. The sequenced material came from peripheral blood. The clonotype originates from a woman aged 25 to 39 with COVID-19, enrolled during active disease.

CDR3: CASSFHFAQPQHF. In DNA, the CDR3 is TGTGCCAGCAGTTTTCACTTTGCCCAGCCCCAGCATTTT. The V gene is TRBV28, the J gene TRBJ1-5; D is uncertain. The CDR3 is made up of 13 amino acids. Deletions cut 3 bases from V and 7 bases from J, with 10 bases between. Germline V lookup: CDR1 MDHEN, CDR2 SYDVKM.